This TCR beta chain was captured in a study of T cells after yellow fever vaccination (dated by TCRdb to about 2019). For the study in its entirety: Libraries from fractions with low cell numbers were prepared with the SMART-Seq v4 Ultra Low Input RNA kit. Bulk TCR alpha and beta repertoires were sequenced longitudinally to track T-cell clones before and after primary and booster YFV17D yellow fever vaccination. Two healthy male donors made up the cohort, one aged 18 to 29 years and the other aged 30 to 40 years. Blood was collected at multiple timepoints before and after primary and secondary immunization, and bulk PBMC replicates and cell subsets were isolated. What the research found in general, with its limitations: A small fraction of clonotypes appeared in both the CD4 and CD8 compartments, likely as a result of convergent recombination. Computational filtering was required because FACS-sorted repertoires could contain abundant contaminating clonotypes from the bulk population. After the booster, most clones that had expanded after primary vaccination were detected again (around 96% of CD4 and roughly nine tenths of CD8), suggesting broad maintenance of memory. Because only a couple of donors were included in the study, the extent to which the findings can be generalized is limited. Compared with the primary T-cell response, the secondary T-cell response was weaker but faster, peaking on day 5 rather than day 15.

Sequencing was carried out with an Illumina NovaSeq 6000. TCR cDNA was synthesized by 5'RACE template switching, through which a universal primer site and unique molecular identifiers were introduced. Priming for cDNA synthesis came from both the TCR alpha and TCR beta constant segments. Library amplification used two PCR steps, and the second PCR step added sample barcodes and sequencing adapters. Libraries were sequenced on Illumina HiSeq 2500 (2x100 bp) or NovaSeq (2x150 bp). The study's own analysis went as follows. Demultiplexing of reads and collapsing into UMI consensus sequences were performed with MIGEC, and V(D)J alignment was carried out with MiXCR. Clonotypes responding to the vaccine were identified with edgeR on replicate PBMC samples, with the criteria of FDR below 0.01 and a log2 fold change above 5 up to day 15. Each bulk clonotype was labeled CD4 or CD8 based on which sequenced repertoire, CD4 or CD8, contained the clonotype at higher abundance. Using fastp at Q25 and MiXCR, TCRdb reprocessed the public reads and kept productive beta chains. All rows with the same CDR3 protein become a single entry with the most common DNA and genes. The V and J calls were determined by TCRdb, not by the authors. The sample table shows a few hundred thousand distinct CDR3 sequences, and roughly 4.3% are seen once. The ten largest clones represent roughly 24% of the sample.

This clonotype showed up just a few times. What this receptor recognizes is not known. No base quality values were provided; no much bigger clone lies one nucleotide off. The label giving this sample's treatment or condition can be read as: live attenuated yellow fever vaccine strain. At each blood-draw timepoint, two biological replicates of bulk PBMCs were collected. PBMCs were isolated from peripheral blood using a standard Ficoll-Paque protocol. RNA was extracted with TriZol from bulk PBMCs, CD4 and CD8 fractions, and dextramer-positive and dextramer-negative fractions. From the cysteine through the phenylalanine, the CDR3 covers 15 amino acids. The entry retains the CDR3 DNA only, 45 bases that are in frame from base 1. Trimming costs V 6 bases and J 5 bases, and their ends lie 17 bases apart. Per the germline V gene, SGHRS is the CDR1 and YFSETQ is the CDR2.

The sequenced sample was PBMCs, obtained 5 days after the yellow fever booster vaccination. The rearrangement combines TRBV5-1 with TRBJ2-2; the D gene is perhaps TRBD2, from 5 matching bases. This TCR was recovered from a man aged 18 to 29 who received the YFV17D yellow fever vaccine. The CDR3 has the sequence CASTPLGVETGELFF. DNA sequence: TGCGCCAGCACCCCCCTCGGGGTGGAAACCGGGGAGCTGTTTTTT.